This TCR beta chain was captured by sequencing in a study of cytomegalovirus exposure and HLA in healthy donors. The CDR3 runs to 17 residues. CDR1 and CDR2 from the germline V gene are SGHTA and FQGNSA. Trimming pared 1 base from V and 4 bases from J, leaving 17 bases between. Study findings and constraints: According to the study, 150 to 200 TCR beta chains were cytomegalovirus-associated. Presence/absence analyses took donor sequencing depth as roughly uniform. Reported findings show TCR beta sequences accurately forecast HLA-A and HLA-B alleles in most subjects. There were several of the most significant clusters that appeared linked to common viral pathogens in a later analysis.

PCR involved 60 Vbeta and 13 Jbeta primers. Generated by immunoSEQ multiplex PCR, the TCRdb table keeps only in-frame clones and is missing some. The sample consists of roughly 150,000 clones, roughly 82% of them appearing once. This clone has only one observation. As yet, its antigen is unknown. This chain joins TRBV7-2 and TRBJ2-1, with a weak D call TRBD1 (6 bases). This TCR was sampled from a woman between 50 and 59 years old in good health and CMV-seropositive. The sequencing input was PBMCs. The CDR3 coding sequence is TGTGCCAGCAGCTTAGAACTCACCCGAGGGGGATACAATGAGCAGTTCTTC. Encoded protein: CASSLELTRGGYNEQFF.